Presented here are 5 T cell receptor beta chains from one specimen sequenced in a study of T-cell reconstitution after alpha-beta-depleted transplantation in children. This sample's TCRbeta library carried unique molecular identifier barcodes. One entry per CDR3 protein, called by TCRdb with MiXCR from the PCR reads. The sample includes around 380,000 distinct CDR3 sequences, around 9.9% of them seen just once. Sequenced material: PBMCs from the stem cell graft donor, taken from the stem cell graft. The origin of the receptors is a human donor who donated a stem cell graft to a child with acute myeloid leukemia.

This clonotype has at least ten counts. The chain recombines TRBV28 with TRBJ2-5; D is possibly TRBD2 (7 bases). Germline CDR1 and CDR2: MDHEN and SYDVKM. The CDR3 contains 15 residues. V lost 5 bases, J lost 2 bases, and 15 bases lay in between. In nucleotides, the CDR3 is TGTGCCAGCAGTAGCGGGGACATATCACAAGAGACCCAGTACTTC. This encodes CASSSGDISQETQYF.

This clonotype was observed a few times. The CDR3 sequence is CASSQVAADEQFF. The CDR3 DNA reads as TGCGCCAGCAGCCAAGTGGCTGCCGATGAGCAGTTCTTC. The gene calls are TRBV4-1 and TRBJ2-1; D remains unclear. V was clipped by 1 base and J by 8 bases, with 9 bases between them. The CDR3 has 13 residues. The germline CDR1 and CDR2 sequences are MGHRA and YSYEKL.

This clonotype was seen more than once but under ten times. In DNA, the CDR3 is TGCGCCAGCAGCTTGGGTCCGGAGAGGGGCCCCATTAACGAGCAGTACTTC. Protein: CASSLGPERGPINEQYF. V is TRBV5-1 and J is TRBJ2-7, with D perhaps matching TRBD1 or TRBD2 (5 bases each). V was trimmed by 0 bases and J by 5 bases, leaving 21 bases between them. CDR3 length: 17 residues. Germline CDR1 SGHRS, CDR2 YFSETQ.

The V gene is TRBV12-3 or TRBV12-4, the J gene TRBJ2-6; a possible D gene is TRBD1 (5 bases). Trimming left V 10 bases short and J 0 bases short, with 13 bases between. This CDR3 contains 15 residues. CDR3 nucleotide sequence: TGTGCCACCAGGGCAGGCAGCTCTGGGGCCAACGTCCTGACTTTC. Translated: CATRAGSSGANVLTF.

The sample holds a few counts of this clonotype. The chain uses TRBV29-1 and TRBJ1-1; the match to TRBD1 covers 9 bases. The CDR3 consists of 10 residues. V dropped 7 bases and J dropped 9; count of bases not matched to a gene: 3. Germline lookup yields CDR1 SQVTM and CDR2 ANQGSEA. The CDR3 region has the DNA TGCAGCGGTGGGACAGGGAAAGCTTTCTTT. As protein: CSGGTGKAFF. The full variable domain, its missing parts supplied by reference TRBV29-1 and TRBJ1-1, is SAVISQKPSRDICQRGTSLTIQCQVDSQVTMMFWYRQQPGQSLTLIATANQGSEATYESGFVIDKFPISRPNLTFSTLTVSNMSPEDSSIYLCSGGTGKAFFGQGTRLTVV.